These T cell receptor beta chains were read from a single sample in a study of blood T cell repertoires in COVID-19. Libraries were prepared by immunoSEQ multiplex PCR; TCRdb keeps only in-frame clonotypes and omits some of them. The sample lists 150,000 to 200,000 clones, 75% to 85% seen once, with approximately 11% in the top ten. Sample: peripheral blood. The receptors stem from a human donor in a cohort sampled during active COVID-19. Each CDR3 is given with its conserved first and last residue. The order of the fields is D gene, CDR3 length, clone size, J gene, V gene, CDR3 protein, CDR3 DNA. A D gene is named only where the DNA matches it firmly. Expanded clones get a size class; other rows say once, few or many, or leave the size out.

.,16,.,TRBJ1-6,TRBV18,CASSQVRGMQNSPLHF,TGTGCCAGCTCACAAGTTCGGGGGATGCAGAATTCACCCCTCCACTTT
.,17,.,TRBJ2-5,TRBV19,CASSILLRKRDQETQYF,TGTGCCAGTAGTATCCTGCTTCGAAAACGGGACCAAGAGACCCAGTACTTC
.,13,.,TRBJ2-5,TRBV18,CASCMTQQETQYF,TGTGCCAGCTGTATGACTCAACAAGAGACCCAGTACTTC
.,15,.,TRBJ2-3,TRBV14,CASSQAQRTTDTQYF,TGTGCCAGCAGCCAAGCACAGCGGACCACAGATACGCAGTATTTT
.,14,once,TRBJ2-5,TRBV18,CASSPGTPRGTQYF,TGTGCCAGCTCCCCCGGGACACCCAGGGGGACCCAGTACTTC
.,16,.,TRBJ2-7,TRBV10-1,CASSTNWDTPSYEQYF,TGCGCCAGCAGTACGAATTGGGACACTCCTTCCTACGAGCAGTACTTC
.,15,.,TRBJ2-5,TRBV15,CATSSRPGVQETQYF,TGTGCCACCAGCAGCCGCCCAGGGGTACAAGAGACCCAGTACTTC
.,13,.,TRBJ2-3,TRBV5-1,CASSEGDTQSQYF,TGCGCCAGCAGCGAAGGGGACACTCAGTCGCAGTATTTT
TRBD1,14,.,TRBJ2-7,TRBV4-3,CASSQDRDTYEQYF,TGCGCCAGCAGCCAGGACAGGGATACCTACGAGCAGTACTTC
TRBD1,16,few,TRBJ2-2,TRBV25-1,CASRAGQGAFSGELFF,TGTGCCAGCAGGGCGGGACAGGGGGCTTTTTCCGGGGAGCTGTTTTTT
.,14,.,TRBJ1-5,TRBV2,CASSTDTQHQPQHF,TGTGCCAGCAGTACAGACACACAACATCAGCCCCAGCATTTT
.,14,.,TRBJ1-2,TRBV6-5,CASSRMTGWDGYTF,TGTGCCAGCAGCCGAATGACAGGTTGGGATGGCTACACCTTC
TRBD1,18,.,TRBJ2-7,TRBV10-2,CASSESPLRGISSYEQYF,TGCGCCAGCAGTGAGTCCCCCCTCAGGGGGATTAGCTCCTACGAGCAGTACTTC
.,16,.,TRBJ2-6,TRBV19,CASSVDFSSGANVLTF,TGTGCCAGTAGTGTCGACTTCAGCTCTGGGGCCAACGTCCTGACTTTC
.,14,.,TRBJ1-4,TRBV7-2,CASSLDQGSEKLFF,TGTGCCAGCAGCTTGGATCAGGGGAGTGAAAAACTGTTTTTT
TRBD1,13,.,TRBJ1-1,TRBV5-6,CASVRQGLTEAFF,TGTGCCAGCGTTAGACAGGGTCTCACTGAAGCTTTCTTT
.,13,.,TRBJ2-1,TRBV6-1,CASSERRSNEQFF,TGTGCCAGCAGTGAACGGAGGTCCAATGAGCAGTTCTTC
.,12,many,TRBJ2-7,TRBV10-2,CASSTGSYEQYF,TGCGCCAGCAGCACAGGCTCCTACGAGCAGTACTTC
.,14,.,TRBJ2-3,TRBV11-2,CASSYASVRDTQYF,.
TRBD1,14,.,TRBJ1-2,TRBV27,CASSRDRGQSGYTF,TGTGCCAGCAGCCGGGACAGGGGGCAAAGTGGCTACACCTTC
.,13,.,TRBJ1-2,TRBV7-3,CASSFDMGVGYTF,TGTGCCAGCAGCTTCGACATGGGCGTCGGCTACACCTTC
TRBD2,15,.,TRBJ2-1,TRBV9,CASSDLAGRVNEQFF,TGTGCCAGCAGCGACCTAGCGGGACGGGTCAATGAGCAGTTCTTC
.,14,once,TRBJ2-1,TRBV19,CASREGRGYNEQFF,TGTGCCAGTAGGGAGGGAAGGGGCTACAATGAGCAGTTCTTC
TRBD2,16,.,TRBJ2-2,TRBV11-3,CASSLGLASGTGELFF,TGTGCCAGCAGCTTAGGCTTGGCTAGCGGGACCGGGGAGCTGTTTTTT
.,15,.,TRBJ2-6,TRBV5-6,CASSLWGWGANVLTF,TGTGCCAGCAGCTTGTGGGGCTGGGGGGCCAACGTCCTGACTTTC
.,15,.,TRBJ2-5,TRBV7-3,CASSLGAGAGETQYF,TGTGCCAGCAGCCTGGGGGCGGGGGCCGGAGAGACCCAGTACTTC
TRBD2,17,.,TRBJ2-1,TRBV19,CASKTGTSGLTYNEQFF,TGTGCCTCCAAGACCGGGACTAGCGGCCTAACCTACAATGAGCAGTTCTTC
TRBD2,15,.,TRBJ2-3,TRBV19,CATKVGASGSDTQYF,TGTGCCACGAAAGTCGGGGCTAGCGGATCAGATACGCAGTATTTT
.,15,once,TRBJ2-3,TRBV19,CASSIGQTSTDTQYF,TGTGCCAGTAGTATAGGACAGACTAGCACAGATACGCAGTATTTT
.,16,.,TRBJ2-4,TRBV4-1,CASSQDSGRGGDIQYF,TGCGCCAGCAGCCAAGATAGTGGGAGAGGGGGGGACATTCAGTACTTC
.,14,.,TRBJ1-1,TRBV5-6,CASSLFLANTEAFF,TGTGCCAGCAGCTTGTTTCTGGCGAACACTGAAGCTTTCTTT
TRBD1,15,.,TRBJ2-5,TRBV3-1/TRBV3-2,CASSSRTGGLETQYF,TGTGCCAGCAGCTCCAGGACAGGGGGCTTAGAGACCCAGTACTTC
.,12,.,TRBJ1-1,TRBV12-3/TRBV12-4,CATHGPNTEAFF,TGTGCCACCCATGGGCCAAACACTGAAGCTTTCTTT
.,12,once,TRBJ2-1,TRBV11-1,CASSQTPGEQFF,TGTGCCAGCAGCCAGACGCCGGGGGAGCAGTTCTTC
TRBD1,14,.,TRBJ2-7,TRBV27,CASSLTGIPYEQYF,TGTGCCAGCAGCCTGACAGGGATCCCCTACGAGCAGTACTTC
TRBD2,15,.,TRBJ2-1,TRBV6-5,CASRIGTSGFNEQFF,TGTGCCAGCAGGATCGGGACTAGCGGGTTCAATGAGCAGTTCTTC
TRBD1,15,.,TRBJ1-4,TRBV18,CASSLDRGWNEKLFF,TGTGCCAGCTCCCTTGACAGGGGGTGGAATGAAAAACTGTTTTTT
TRBD2,15,.,TRBJ2-7,TRBV6-5,CASRTSGSPAYEQYF,TGTGCCAGCAGGACTAGCGGGAGCCCGGCCTACGAGCAGTACTTC
TRBD1,17,once,TRBJ1-6,TRBV11-2,CASSSGQLNSYNSPLHF,TGTGCCAGCAGCTCGGGACAGCTTAACTCCTATAATTCACCCCTCCACTTT
.,13,.,TRBJ2-7,TRBV28,CASSLPPGFEQYF,TGTGCCAGCAGTTTACCCCCGGGTTTCGAGCAGTACTTC
TRBD1,15,.,TRBJ1-1,TRBV7-2,CASSNRDRVGTEAFF,TGTGCCAGCAGCAATAGAGACAGGGTTGGCACTGAAGCTTTCTTT
.,12,.,TRBJ1-1,TRBV19,CASREDRPEAFF,TGTGCCAGTAGAGAAGACAGACCTGAAGCTTTCTTT
.,16,few,TRBJ1-1,TRBV18,CASSSANRVTNTEAFF,TGTGCCAGCTCAAGTGCAAACAGGGTAACGAACACTGAAGCTTTCTTT
.,16,.,TRBJ2-1,TRBV5-1,CASSLEGGSSYNEQFF,TGCGCCAGCAGCTTGGAGGGGGGGAGCTCCTACAATGAGCAGTTCTTC
.,12,.,TRBJ2-7,TRBV2,CARGRGQTEQYF,TGTGCCAGGGGCCGTGGTCAGACCGAGCAGTACTTC
.,15,.,TRBJ2-7,TRBV6-5,CASSASDGHSGEQYF,TGTGCCAGCAGCGCTAGCGATGGACACTCCGGCGAGCAGTACTTC
TRBD2,15,.,TRBJ2-3,TRBV6-5,CASSFGTTRTDTQYF,TGTGCCAGCAGTTTCGGGACTACTCGCACAGATACGCAGTATTTT
.,15,.,TRBJ2-5,TRBV3-1/TRBV3-2,CASSQDTGRGETQYF,TGTGCCAGCAGCCAAGATACCGGGAGAGGGGAGACCCAGTACTTC
TRBD2,14,.,TRBJ2-7,TRBV30,CAWRHGTSGYEQYF,TGTGCCTGGAGGCACGGGACTAGCGGGTACGAGCAGTACTTC
TRBD1,15,.,TRBJ1-5,TRBV18,CASSLGQGINQPQHF,TGTGCCAGCTCACTGGGACAGGGCATCAATCAGCCCCAGCATTTT
TRBD1,13,.,TRBJ1-4,TRBV30,CASRDSKNEKLFF,TGTGCCTCCCGGGACAGCAAAAATGAAAAACTGTTTTTT
.,13,.,TRBJ1-6,TRBV7-9,CASSRTENSPLHF,TGTGCCAGCAGCAGGACAGAGAATTCACCCCTCCACTTT
.,15,.,TRBJ1-5,TRBV28,CASSLINRVNQPQHF,TGTGCCAGCAGTCTGATAAACAGGGTTAATCAGCCCCAGCATTTT
.,14,.,TRBJ2-1,TRBV6-5,CASSYSNRHNEQFF,TGTGCCAGCAGTTACTCGAACAGACACAATGAGCAGTTCTTC
TRBD1,15,many,TRBJ1-2,TRBV19,CASTRGGGQGLGYTF,TGTGCCAGTACCCGCGGGGGTGGACAGGGGCTTGGCTACACCTTC
.,11,.,TRBJ2-7,TRBV30,CAWSRGSEQYF,TGTGCCTGGAGTCGGGGATCCGAGCAGTACTTC
TRBD1,14,.,TRBJ1-2,TRBV28,CASSWGQGNYGYTF,TGTGCCAGCAGTTGGGGACAGGGAAACTATGGCTACACCTTC
.,14,once,TRBJ2-7,TRBV3-1/TRBV3-2,CASSQRQVAYEQYF,TGTGCCAGCAGCCAACGACAGGTAGCCTACGAGCAGTACTTC